The source of this TCR beta chain is a study of molecular identifiers for immune sequencing clone quantification. Source material for naive CD8 libraries was 20,000 to 1,000,000 sorted cells, with 10%, 30% or 50% RNA. Isolation of naive CD8 T cells was achieved by sorting on a CD8+CD4-CCR7+CD45RA+ phenotype. The CDR3 covers 16 residues. Germline CDR1 MNHEY, CDR2 SVGAGI. Unmatched junction bases numbered 8, after V lost 0 bases and J lost 5 bases. Preparation of the bulk TCR libraries relied on previously described methods and listed TCR primers. TCRdb reanalysed the PCR reads using MiXCR and keeps one entry per CDR3 protein. The sample lists about 640,000 distinct CDR3 sequences, nearly 20% occurring once. This clonotype was recorded many times.

Sequenced: naive CD8+ T cells from blood, with Jurkat cell RNA spiked in. Subset reported: FACS-sorted CD8+CD4-CCR7+CD45RA+ naive T cells. The source of this sequence is a human donor in good health. Some libraries in this study had Jurkat cell RNA spiked in. The chain combines TRBV6-5 with TRBJ2-3, with 7 bases lining up with TRBD2. CDR3 residues: CASSYSPGLGLDTQYF. CDR3 nucleotide sequence: TGTGCCAGCAGTTACTCTCCCGGACTAGGGTTAGATACGCAGTATTTT.